These 27 T cell receptor beta chains share one sample of origin, sequenced in a study of blood T cells in healthy people across ages. Combining a sample-barcoded 5' primer with a J-beta primer mix, a second PCR ran for about 7 to 11 cycles. TCRdb re-analysed the 5' RACE reads in MiXCR, keeping a single row per CDR3 protein. The table shows 700,000 or so distinct CDR3 sequences, with about 24% occurring only once. The sequencing input was blood. These TCRs come from a man aged 65 to 85 in good health.

In its sample, this clonotype was seen a few times. This rearrangement joins TRBV15 to TRBJ2-7; 12 bases fit TRBD2. Looked up from germline, CDR1 is LNHNV and CDR2 is YYDKDF (reference sequence). The CDR3 loop spans 15 amino acids. The trim removed 1 base at V and 6 bases at J, leaving 4 bases unmatched. In nucleotides, the CDR3 is TGTGCCACCAGCAGAGGTGGACTAGCGGGAACCGAGCAGTACGTC. Translation: CATSRGGLAGTEQYV.

In this sample, this clonotype turned up a few times. This chain connects TRBV7-2 to TRBJ2-6; D call uncertain. The V end lost 0 bases, the J end lost 4 bases, and 4 bases lay between the germline ends. This CDR3 is built from 14 residues. Germline values: CDR1 SGHTA, CDR2 FQGNSA. The CDR3 region has the DNA TGTGCCAGCAGCTTAGCTCCAGGGGCCAACGTCCTGACTTTC. Its translation: CASSLAPGANVLTF.

This chain uses TRBV6-2 or TRBV6-3 with TRBJ1-2, with D unresolved. V lost 10 bases, J lost 5 bases, and 14 bases lay in between. The CDR3 sequence is 12 residues long. Germline assignment: CDR1 MNHEY and CDR2 SVGEGT. The CDR3 protein is CATQEGPYGYTF. CDR3 in DNA: TGTGCCACCCAAGAAGGGCCTTATGGCTACACCTTC.

This clonotype was recorded a few times. This rearrangement joins TRBV12-3 or TRBV12-4 to TRBJ2-1; D call uncertain. The CDR3 extends over 15 amino acids. Trimming cost V 0 bases and J 7 bases, with 13 bases left between them. CDR3 sequence reads: CASSLAALLRNEQFF. The DNA for the CDR3 is TGTGCCAGCAGTTTAGCGGCTCTTCTACGGAATGAGCAGTTCTTC.

The chain recombines TRBV28 with TRBJ1-4; 7 nucleotides line up with TRBD1. The trim removed 6 bases at V and 13 bases at J, leaving 17 bases unmatched. CDR3 length equals 15 residues. Germline CDR1 MDHEN, CDR2 SYDVKM. CDR3 region: CASRDGQVGGNRLFF. DNA of the CDR3: TGTGCCAGCAGGGACGGACAGGTGGGGGGAAATAGACTGTTTTTT.

This clonotype has a handful of counts. The chain is built from TRBV5-1 and TRBJ2-3; no firm D call. Trimming cost V 4 bases and J 2 bases, with 14 bases left between them. The CDR3 totals 15 residues. Germline V gene sequence: CDR1 SGHRS, CDR2 YFSETQ. CDR3 DNA: TGCGCCAGCAGCCTCCTAGGCCCTCCCACAGATACGCAGTATTTT. Encoded protein: CASSLLGPPTDTQYF.

Details on this clonotype: A junction end diverges from the germline sequence, so it may reflect a read error. The chain couples TRBV6-1 to TRBJ2-6; 8 bases line up with TRBD1. This CDR3 is 17 amino acids long. In germline, CDR1 is MNHNS, CDR2 SASEGT. The CDR3 DNA sequence: TGTGCCAGCAGTACCTTTGACAGGGGATCTGGGGCCAGCGTCCTGACTTTC. Protein sequence: CASSTFDRGSGASVLTF.

This clonotype came up a few times. The rearrangement uses TRBV18 and TRBJ2-7; D tentatively fits TRBD1 or TRBD2 (5 bases each). V shed 3 bases and J shed 6 bases, with 12 bases lying between them. CDR1 KGHSH and CDR2 LQKENI come from the germline V gene. The CDR3 covers 13 residues. CDR3 residues: CASSPYQGVEQYV. CDR3 nucleotides: TGTGCCAGCTCACCCTATCAGGGAGTCGAGCAGTACGTC.

This clonotype showed up just a few times. The chain couples TRBV18 to TRBJ1-5; D possibly corresponds to TRBD1 (6 bases). This CDR3 has 17 residues. Germline V gives CDR1 KGHSH, CDR2 LQKENI. The germline V and J ends were trimmed by 2 bases and 4 bases, with 18 bases remaining between them. CDR3 bases: TGTGCCAGCTCACCAGGGGGCGCCGGGATCGGGAATCAGCCCCAGCATTTT. Protein sequence: CASSPGGAGIGNQPQHF. The full variable domain, rest sourced from reference TRBV18 and TRBJ1-5, is NAGVMQNPRHLVRRRGQEARLRCSPMKGHSHVYWYRQLPEEGLKFMVYLQKENIIDESGMPKERFSAEFPKEGPSILRIQQVVRGDSAAYFCASSPGGAGIGNQPQHFGDGTRLSIL.

The CDR3 coding sequence is TGTGCCAGCAGCTTAGCCGACAGGGCCACAGATACGCAGTATTTT. It translates to CASSLADRATDTQYF. V usage is TRBV7-9 and J usage is TRBJ2-3; 7 nucleotides align to TRBD1. CDR1 SEHNR and CDR2 FQNEAQ come from the germline V gene (reference sequence). The CDR3 length is 15 residues. The ends lost 0 bases at V and 2 bases at J; junction bases unmatched: 2.

The table lists this clonotype with many counts. The rearrangement uses TRBV20-1 and TRBJ2-1; 10 bases fit TRBD1. V was clipped by 3 bases and J by 4 bases; unmatched bases: 6. The CDR3 extends over 15 amino acids. In germline, CDR1 is DFQATT, CDR2 SNEGSKA (reference sequence). The CDR3 DNA is TGCAGTGCTAGGTCCTGGACAGGGGGGTACAATGAGCAGTTCTTC. This codes for CSARSWTGGYNEQFF.

The chain joins TRBV3-1 to TRBJ2-5; D gene unclear. The DNA end lines up better with TRBJ2-7; the J call may be wrong. Germline-derived CDR1 and CDR2 are LGHDT and YNNKEL (reference sequence). This CDR3 has 14 residues. This chain's CDR3 is CASSHWRNNYEQYF. The CDR3 coding sequence is TGTGCCAGCAGCCACTGGCGGAACAACTACGAGCAGTACTTC.

This clonotype was detected only a few times. The rearrangement joins TRBV7-9 to TRBJ1-2; unclear D gene. V was trimmed by 5 bases and J by 3 bases, leaving 10 bases between them. This CDR3 has 13 residues. Germline CDR1 SEHNR, CDR2 FQNEAQ (reference sequence). The CDR3, as DNA: TGTGCCAGCAGCCCGGACGGGGACTATGGCTACACCTTC. Translated: CASSPDGDYGYTF.

This sequence joins TRBV4-1 and TRBJ2-1; D is perhaps TRBD2 (6 bases). The CDR3 has 19 residues. V lost 0 bases and J 0 bases, leaving 18 bases between the germline ends. Germline V gene sequence: CDR1 MGHRA, CDR2 YSYEKL. CDR3 bases: TGCGCCAGCAGCCAAGATTTCGGCGGGACCACCCTCTCCTACAATGAGCAGTTCTTC. Protein: CASSQDFGGTTLSYNEQFF.

The sample holds many counts of this clonotype. The V call is TRBV5-1, the J call TRBJ2-3; no definite D call. The germline V and J ends were trimmed by 4 bases and 2 bases, with 5 bases remaining between them. Germline V gene lookup returns CDR1 SGHRS and CDR2 YFSETQ. There are 12 residues in the CDR3. The CDR3 DNA sequence: TGCGCCAGCAGCGAGGACACAGATACGCAGTATTTT. Translation gives CASSEDTDTQYF.

This clonotype was seen more than once but under ten times. This chain uses TRBV5-1 with TRBJ2-5; 12 nucleotides agree with TRBD2. The DNA matches TRBJ2-1 better at its end, which makes the J call doubtful. Germline V gives CDR1 SGHRS, CDR2 YFSETQ. The CDR3 loop spans 18 amino acids. This CDR3 reads CASSLVQTSGGQYNEQFF. CDR3 coding DNA: TGCGCCAGCAGCTTGGTGCAGACTAGCGGGGGCCAGTACAATGAGCAGTTCTTC.

The CDR3 bases are TGCAGTGCTAGAGACCCCACAGCGCACACTGAAGCTTTCTTT. It specifies CSARDPTAHTEAFF. The chain is built from TRBV20-1 and TRBJ1-1; D not certain. The V and J ends lost 0 bases and 3 bases respectively, with 11 bases between them. Germline-derived CDR1 and CDR2 are DFQATT and SNEGSKA (reference sequence). The CDR3 runs to 14 residues.

This clonotype was recorded at least ten times. The junction departs from the called germline gene at one end, perhaps through a read error. This sequence joins TRBV5-1 and TRBJ2-1, with D possibly matching TRBD1 (6 bases). Germline V gene lookup returns CDR1 SGHRS and CDR2 YFSETQ. The CDR3 spans 12 residues. The CDR3 DNA reads as TGTGCCAGCAGCTTCAGGGGTAATGAGCAGTTCTTC. The encoded protein is CASSFRGNEQFF. Full variable domain (missing parts from reference TRBV5-1 and TRBJ2-1): KAGVTQTPRYLIKTRGQQVTLSCSPISGHRSVSWYQQTPGQGLQFLFEYFSETQRNKGNFPGRFSGRQFSNSRSEMNVSTLELGDSALYLCASSFRGNEQFFGPGTRLTVL.

This clonotype was observed a handful of times. The J gene is TRBJ1-1, the V gene TRBV6-7, with D unclear. TRBV6-7 belongs to the ORF category, with a function that is uncertain. The CDR3 sequence is 12 residues long. Deletions cut 0 bases from V and 11 bases from J, with 10 bases between. The CDR3 DNA sequence: TGTGCCAGCAGTTACTCGATCCCCCGGGCTTTCTTT. Amino acid sequence: CASSYSIPRAFF.

The V call is TRBV2, the J call TRBJ2-7; possibly TRBD1 or TRBD2 for D (5 bases each). Per the germline V gene, CDR1 is SNHLY and CDR2 is FYNNEI. The CDR3 spans 14 residues. The V end lost 3 bases, the J end lost 3 bases, and 12 bases lay between the germline ends. CDR3 residues: CASSEQGEVYEQYF. CDR3 bases: TGTGCCAGCAGTGAGCAGGGAGAGGTCTACGAGCAGTACTTC.

The chain uses TRBV10-3 and TRBJ2-3; 7 bases are shared with TRBD2. V was pared by 8 bases and J by 13 bases, with 9 bases of the junction left unmatched. The length of the CDR3 is 11 residues. Germline V CDR1 and CDR2: ENHRY, SYGVKD. This CDR3 is CAIGAGEVKYF. The CDR3 DNA reads as TGTGCCATCGGTGCGGGGGAGGTTAAGTATTTT.

The chain is built from TRBV12-3 or TRBV12-4 and TRBJ2-3, with TRBD2 matching over 9 bases. CDR3 size: 16 residues. V was pared by 6 bases and J by 2 bases, with 9 bases of the junction left unmatched. The CDR3 is CASSPGTSYSTDTQYF. CDR3 sequence (DNA): TGTGCCAGCAGCCCCGGGACTAGCTACTCCACAGATACGCAGTATTTT.

The V and J genes are TRBV12-3 or TRBV12-4 and TRBJ1-4, with D perhaps TRBD1 (5 bases). The V end lost 7 bases, the J end lost 8 bases, and 17 bases lay between the germline ends. The CDR3 sequence is 14 residues long. The CDR3 sequence is CASMSRGFKEKLFF. CDR3 in DNA: TGTGCCAGCATGAGTCGGGGGTTTAAGGAAAAACTGTTTTTT.

The V and J genes are TRBV6-1 and TRBJ2-5; D gene ambiguous. Germline assignment: CDR1 MNHNS and CDR2 SASEGT. Deletions cut 1 base from V and 6 bases from J, with 15 bases between. CDR3 length: 15 residues. Here the CDR3 reads CASSEEPQSLQTQYF. The CDR3 DNA is TGTGCCAGCAGTGAAGAACCCCAATCCCTACAGACCCAGTACTTC.

This clonotype has a count of ten or more. The chain employs TRBV28 and TRBJ2-3; 9 bases agree with TRBD2. Germline values: CDR1 MDHEN, CDR2 SYDVKM. With V trimmed by 2 bases and J by 1 base, 4 bases remained unmatched. This CDR3 is 16 amino acids long. The CDR3 nucleotides are TGTGCCAGCAGTTTAGGAGCGGGGGGTCGCACAGATACGCAGTATTTT. Protein: CASSLGAGGRTDTQYF.

This clonotype was counted only a few times. The chain combines TRBV15 with TRBJ2-7; no clear D. V was cut by 2 bases and J by 3 bases, with 5 bases left in between. The CDR3 is 12 amino acids. CDR1 is LNHNV, CDR2 YYDKDF, per germline (reference sequence). The CDR3 region has the DNA TGTGCCACCAGCAGACCTTTCTACGAGCAGTACTTC. This codes for CATSRPFYEQYF.

This clonotype turned up a few times. The V call is TRBV2, the J call TRBJ2-4, with 7 bases that match TRBD2. The trim removed 6 bases at V and 0 bases at J, leaving 8 bases unmatched. This CDR3 spans 16 amino acids. Germline loops: CDR1 SNHLY, CDR2 FYNNEI. CDR3: CASRASGVGAKNIQYF. CDR3 DNA sequence: TGTGCCAGCAGAGCTAGCGGTGTTGGAGCCAAAAACATTCAGTACTTC.